This section outlines one TCR beta chain sequence together with its context. Using immunoSEQ multiplex PCR, the repertoire was profiled, and TCRdb retains in-frame clones only, with some absent. Of around 70,000 clones in the sample, about 80% are singletons; the top ten hold 6.5% to 8.5%. This record belongs to a study of OX40 agonist ivuxolimab in advanced cancers. Turning to the study itself: Prior anti-PD-1, anti-PD-L1 or anti-CTLA-4 therapy did not bar entry, and about 40% had some.

Enrollment shut out patients with autoimmune disease history or systemic immunosuppression. CDR3 length equals 13 residues. Germline V lookup: CDR1 MNHEY, CDR2 SMNVEV (reference sequence). V was trimmed by 11 bases and J by 6 bases, leaving 16 bases between them. The sample in question was CD4+ or CD8+ T cells sorted from blood, obtained in a trial of the OX40 agonist ivuxolimab. The receptor was derived from an adult with an advanced solid tumor such as melanoma, head and neck, liver or kidney cancer. V and J are TRBV27 and TRBJ2-2; D possibly corresponds to TRBD1 (5 bases). The chain's CDR3 is CACRTGRAGELFF. The DNA for the CDR3 is TGTGCCTGTAGAACAGGAAGGGCCGGGGAGCTGTTTTTT.